This paragraph reports one T cell receptor beta chain. Its matching antigen is unknown. Germline CDR1 LNHDA, CDR2 SQIVND (reference sequence). The trim removed 3 bases at V and 8 bases at J, leaving 19 bases unmatched. This CDR3 contains 20 residues. The sample comes from a study of T cell repertoires in cytomegalovirus infection. Overall study: In the study, CMV epitopes included recently identified HLA-C-restricted and well-studied HLA-B-restricted ones. Both a matching HLA type and CMV infection were indicated by public TCR beta signatures. Findings and limits, study-wide: HLA-C-restricted CMV-specific TCR beta clonotypes prevailed in the ex vivo response.

MiXCR was run by TCRdb on the reads, yielding one entry per CDR3 protein. Counted here are 400,000 to 600,000 distinct CDR3 sequences, 40% to 50% occurring once; the ten biggest clones make up 40% to 50%. This rearrangement joins TRBV19 to TRBJ2-7; the match to TRBD2 covers 16 bases. This clonotype originated in a human donor in good health (CMV status not recorded). Some clones in this sample may be carry-over from other donors' samples. The starting material was cultured PBMCs, obtained from culture after CMV antigen stimulation. In DNA form, the CDR3 reads TGTGCCAGTAGTATTTTCGGGACTAGCGGGAGGGCCTCTGAATCTACGAAGCAGTACTTC. It yields the protein CASSIFGTSGRASESTKQYF. Drawing the rest from reference TRBV19 and TRBJ2-7, the complete variable domain is DGGITQSPKYLFRKEGQNVTLSCEQNLNHDAMYWYRQDPGQGLRLIYYSQIVNDFQKGDIAEGYSVSREKKESFPLTVTSAQKNPTAFYLCASSIFGTSGRASESTKQYFGPGTRLTVT.